Presented here are 25 T cell receptor beta chains from one specimen sequenced in a study of T cell repertoires in cytomegalovirus infection. These receptors have no identified antigens. TCRdb redid the calling of the reads with MiXCR, one entry per CDR3 protein. This sample has about 74,000 distinct CDR3 sequences, with under 30% found just once. Here the sequenced sample was CD8+ T cells from cultured PBMCs, taken from culture after CMV antigen stimulation. Receptor source: a human donor in good health (CMV status not recorded). Some clones in this sample may be carry-over from other donors' samples.

This clonotype was seen ten or more times. In DNA form, the CDR3 reads TGTGCCAGCAGCTTAATAGGTTCAGGGGACTATGGCTACACCTTC. As protein: CASSLIGSGDYGYTF. The rearrangement uses TRBV7-2 and TRBJ1-2; D is perhaps TRBD1 (6 bases). Trimming cost V 2 bases and J 3 bases, with 13 bases left between them. The germline CDR1 and CDR2 sequences are SGHTA and FQGNSA. The CDR3 length is 15 residues.

The CDR3 sequence: CASSLTQGQANQPQHF. The CDR3, as DNA: TGTGCCAGCAGCTTAACGCAGGGACAGGCCAATCAGCCCCAGCATTTT. The chain has TRBV7-6 and TRBJ1-5, with 8 bases matching TRBD1. The CDR3 runs to 16 residues. V was pared by 2 bases and J by 3 bases, with 6 bases of the junction left unmatched. The germline V gene encodes CDR1 SGHVS and CDR2 FNYEAQ.

The chain has TRBV7-9 and TRBJ2-1; 8 bases are shared with TRBD2. This CDR3 is 15 amino acids long. Losses at the gene ends were 5 bases for V and 7 bases for J; bases not matched to a gene: 10. Germline V gene data show CDR1 as SEHNR and CDR2 as FQNEAQ (reference sequence). The CDR3 bases are TGTGCCAGCAGCCTCCTCGGGGGGGGCGCGAATGAGCAGTTCTTC. Its translation: CASSLLGGGANEQFF.

Ten or more counts support this clonotype. The chain couples TRBV7-8 to TRBJ1-5; 7 bases line up with TRBD1. CDR1 and CDR2 (germline): SGHVS, FQNEAQ. The ends lost 4 bases at V and 5 bases at J; junction bases unmatched: 14. The CDR3 has 17 residues. The CDR3 loop is CASSSKGRTGDHQPQHF. In nucleotides, the CDR3 is TGTGCCAGCAGCTCAAAGGGGAGGACAGGTGACCATCAGCCCCAGCATTTT. The complete variable domain, with remaining parts taken from reference TRBV7-8 and TRBJ1-5, reads GAGVSQSPRYKVAKRGQDVALRCDPISGHVSLFWYQQALGQGPEFLTYFQNEAQLDKSGLPSDRFFAERPEGSVSTLKIQRTQQEDSAVYLCASSSKGRTGDHQPQHFGDGTRLSIL.

The chain uses TRBV6-5 and TRBJ2-3, with 9 bases identical to TRBD1. Trimming at V came to 3 bases and at J to 3 bases, leaving 4 bases not matched to a gene. The CDR3 has 15 amino acids. Germline V gives CDR1 MNHEY, CDR2 SVGAGI. The CDR3 DNA is TGTGCCAGCAGTTATTTACAGGGGGCTACAGATACGCAGTATTTT. Translated: CASSYLQGATDTQYF.

For the CDR3, the DNA is TGCGCCAGCAGCCAAGATGGTCGCGGGAGGGCCCGAGAGACCCAGTACTTC. Residues: CASSQDGRGRARETQYF. V is TRBV4-3 and J is TRBJ2-5, with 9 bases fitting TRBD2. The V gene's germline CDR1 is LGHNA and CDR2 YSLEER. This CDR3 has 17 amino acids. The J segment lost 4 bases and the V segment lost 0 bases, leaving 9 bases of the junction unmatched.

The chain combines TRBV7-6 with TRBJ2-7, with TRBD1 identical over 8 bases. Losses at the gene ends were 1 base for V and 0 bases for J; bases not matched to a gene: 2. This CDR3 spans 15 amino acids. The germline V gene has CDR1 SGHVS and CDR2 FNYEAQ. DNA of the CDR3: TGTGCCAGCAGCTTAGGGACAGGGCGCTCCTACGAGCAGTACTTC. This translates into CASSLGTGRSYEQYF.

In this sample, this clonotype turned up a few times. The chain carries TRBV27 and TRBJ2-1; 9 bases line up with TRBD1. The CDR3 loop spans 16 amino acids. The V gene end was trimmed by 5 bases and the J gene end by 3 bases; junction bases not matched to a gene: 8. Germline loops: CDR1 MNHEY, CDR2 SMNVEV (reference sequence). The CDR3 DNA reads as TGTGCCAGCAGTCCTCCAGGGACAGGGAACTACAATGAGCAGTTCTTC. This codes for CASSPPGTGNYNEQFF.

The chain is built from TRBV29-1 and TRBJ1-1; maybe TRBD1 (6 bases). Trimming cost V 5 bases and J 3 bases, with 13 bases left between them. The CDR3 runs 13 residues. From germline, CDR1 is SQVTM and CDR2 ANQGSEA. In nucleotides, the CDR3 is TGCAGCGTTCTCGCCCCAGGGGACACTGAAGCTTTCTTT. The encoded protein is CSVLAPGDTEAFF.

Within the sample, this clonotype is large. Here the CDR3 DNA reads TGTGCCAGCAGCTTAGGCAGTAATGAGCAGTTCTTC. Encoded protein: CASSLGSNEQFF. This chain links TRBV13 with TRBJ2-1, with D uncertain. CDR1 and CDR2 from the germline V gene are PRHDT and FYEKMQ (reference sequence). The CDR3 has 12 residues. Trimming stripped 0 bases from V and 7 bases from J, with 4 bases between.

The chain combines TRBV13 with TRBJ2-1; possibly TRBD2 for D (7 bases). The CDR3 is 16 amino acids. Deletions cut 5 bases from V and 10 bases from J, with 24 bases between. Germline CDR1 reads PRHDT; CDR2 reads FYEKMQ (reference sequence). The CDR3 coding sequence is TGTGCCAGCAGCAGTGGCCCCCCCACGGGGGGCAACGAGCAGTTCTTC. Its protein product is CASSSGPPTGGNEQFF.

This clonotype was counted at least ten times. The chain recombines TRBV7-9 with TRBJ1-1; a weak D match, TRBD1 (6 bases). V was clipped by 5 bases and J by 4 bases, with 17 bases between them. The V gene's germline CDR1 is SEHNR and CDR2 FQNEAQ (reference sequence). There are 15 residues in the CDR3. The CDR3 region is CASSPSGGLVTEAFF. CDR3 in DNA: TGTGCCAGCAGCCCAAGTGGGGGGCTGGTCACTGAAGCTTTCTTT.

In regard to this clonotype: An end of the junction does not agree with germline; a read error may underlie this. The chain joins TRBV11-3 to TRBJ2-1; D is possibly TRBD1 or TRBD2 (6 bases each). The germline CDR1 and CDR2 sequences are SGHNT and YENEEA. CDR3 length equals 18 residues. As DNA, the CDR3 is TGTGCCAACAGCCCCGGGGGCAGCGACCTCCTCAAGTACAATGAGCAGTTCTTC. It specifies CANSPGGSDLLKYNEQFF.

This sequence joins TRBV20-1 and TRBJ1-1; D remains unclear. The CDR3 has 17 residues. V was shortened by 0 bases and J by 0 bases, with 17 bases between the two germline ends. From germline, CDR1 is DFQATT and CDR2 SNEGSKA (reference sequence). The CDR3 DNA follows: TGCAGTGCTAGAGATGGTTTGGAGCGGGGAATGAACACTGAAGCTTTCTTT. This codes for CSARDGLERGMNTEAFF.

This clonotype was detected many times. The chain is built from TRBV3-1 and TRBJ2-1; D remains ambiguous. Germline V gene lookup returns CDR1 LGHDT and CDR2 YNNKEL (reference sequence). Between the trimmed V and J ends, which lost 1 base and 7 bases, there was a span of 5 bases. CDR3 length: 12 residues. This CDR3 is CASSQGANEQFF. CDR3 nucleotide sequence: TGTGCCAGCAGCCAAGGTGCTAATGAGCAGTTCTTC.

This clonotype was picked up a small number of times. V and J are TRBV7-2 and TRBJ2-3; weak D call: TRBD2 (6 bases). V was shortened by 5 bases and J by 10 bases, with 13 bases between the two germline ends. Germline V CDR1 and CDR2: SGHTA, FQGNSA. The CDR3 is made up of 12 amino acids. CDR3 sequence reads: CASSPGLPAQYF. The CDR3, as DNA: TGTGCCAGCAGCCCAGGACTACCAGCGCAGTATTTT.

Relative to its sample, this clonotype is medium-sized. The chain couples TRBV18 to TRBJ2-5; 10 bases are shared with TRBD2. Germline CDR1 and CDR2: KGHSH and LQKENI. The CDR3 length is 16 residues. With V trimmed by 0 bases and J by 2 bases, 3 bases remained unmatched. The CDR3 reads CASSPPAGLAQETQYF. CDR3 nucleotide sequence: TGTGCCAGCTCACCACCGGCGGGACTAGCGCAAGAGACCCAGTACTTC.

The chain employs TRBV27 and TRBJ1-1; D unclear. The CDR3 has 13 amino acids. From germline, CDR1 is MNHEY and CDR2 SMNVEV (reference sequence). The ends were cut back, 6 bases at V and 0 bases at J, with 8 bases in the middle. The CDR3 nucleotides are TGTGCCAGCAGCGAAATGATGAACACTGAAGCTTTCTTT. It codes for CASSEMMNTEAFF.

The chain joins TRBV20-1 to TRBJ2-1; 8 bases map to TRBD2. CDR3 size: 16 residues. CDR1 DFQATT and CDR2 SNEGSKA come from the germline V gene (reference sequence). V shed 6 bases and J 7 bases; nucleotides not matched to a gene: 17. Here the CDR3 reads CSAQTPQGLAGNEQFF. DNA of the CDR3: TGCAGTGCCCAGACGCCCCAAGGACTAGCAGGAAATGAGCAGTTCTTC.

The V and J genes are TRBV20-1 and TRBJ2-7, with 11 bases that match TRBD2. V was clipped by 6 bases and J by 2 bases; unmatched bases: 12. The CDR3 covers 16 residues. CDR1 is DFQATT and CDR2 is SNEGSKA in the germline V gene (reference sequence). The CDR3 sequence: CSAAELAGVYAYEQYF. Here the CDR3 DNA reads TGCAGTGCCGCGGAACTAGCGGGAGTGTACGCCTACGAGCAGTACTTC.

This clonotype was recorded at least ten times. Sequence at one end of the junction differs from germline and may be a read error. The V and J genes are TRBV7-7 and TRBJ2-1; D is possibly TRBD2 (5 bases). Germline-derived CDR1 and CDR2 are SSHAT and FNYEAQ (reference sequence). The CDR3 spans 15 residues. The CDR3 spells CASSRTGSSYNEQFF. The CDR3 DNA follows: TGTGCTAGCAGTAGGACTGGGAGCTCCTACAATGAGCAGTTCTTC.

This clonotype turned up a few times. This chain links TRBV7-6 with TRBJ2-7; 7 bases align to TRBD1. The ends lost 4 bases at V and 3 bases at J; junction bases unmatched: 9. The CDR3 extends over 15 amino acids. The germline CDR1 and CDR2 sequences are SGHVS and FNYEAQ. The CDR3 DNA follows: TGTGCCAGCAGCTCCCCCGACAGGGACCTCTACGAGCAGTACTTC. Amino acids: CASSSPDRDLYEQYF.

This sequence joins TRBV30 and TRBJ1-5, with TRBD1 as a possible D gene (6 bases). Germline CDR1 and CDR2: GTSNPN and SVGIG (reference sequence). The CDR3 runs 13 residues. The V end lost 4 bases, the J end lost 3 bases, and 10 bases lay between the germline ends. CDR3 DNA: TGTGCCTGGAATCAGGGGCTCAATCAGCCCCAGCATTTT. It codes for CAWNQGLNQPQHF.

This clonotype was detected ten times or more. The chain combines TRBV11-2 with TRBJ2-4; the D gene is possibly TRBD2 (6 bases). V was pared by 5 bases and J by 2 bases, with 19 bases between. The CDR3 is 17 residues long. Germline CDR1 reads SGHAT; CDR2 reads FQNNGV. CDR3 DNA: TGTGCCAGCAGCACCTATAGCGGAGCCGCCCCCAAAAACATTCAGTACTTC. Protein product: CASSTYSGAAPKNIQYF.

This clonotype was found many times. The V call is TRBV7-2, the J call TRBJ2-1, with D unresolved. Germline V gene lookup returns CDR1 SGHTA and CDR2 FQGNSA. V shed 1 base and J shed 9 bases, with 19 bases lying between them. The CDR3 spans 16 residues. This chain's CDR3 is CASSLVGQIGTGEQFF. The CDR3 nucleotides are TGTGCCAGCAGCTTAGTAGGGCAGATTGGAACCGGTGAGCAGTTCTTC. The variable domain in full, with the rest retrieved from reference TRBV7-2 and TRBJ2-1, is GAGVSQSPSNKVTEKGKDVELRCDPISGHTALYWYRQSLGQGLEFLIYFQGNSAPDKSGLPSDRFSAERTGGSVSTLTIQRTQQEDSAVYLCASSLVGQIGTGEQFFGPGTRLTVL.